The clone carrying this T cell receptor beta chain appeared once. In germline, CDR1 is SGHRS, CDR2 YFSETQ. This CDR3 comprises 15 residues. Between the trimmed V and J ends, which lost 5 bases and 3 bases, there was a span of 14 bases. The data stem from a study of technical replicates of blood from a handful of donors. This table comes from immunoSEQ multiplex PCR, and its TCRdb copy is limited to in-frame clones, with some not included. The sample records around 84,000 clones, 95% to 98% being singletons. The rearrangement joins TRBV5-1 to TRBJ2-2, with D maybe TRBD1 (5 bases). Sequenced sample: T cells isolated from PBMCs. This sequence was found in a human donor in good health. CDR3 region: CASSGLGQDTGELFF. The CDR3 coding sequence is TGCGCCAGCAGTGGGCTGGGGCAGGACACCGGGGAGCTGTTTTTT.